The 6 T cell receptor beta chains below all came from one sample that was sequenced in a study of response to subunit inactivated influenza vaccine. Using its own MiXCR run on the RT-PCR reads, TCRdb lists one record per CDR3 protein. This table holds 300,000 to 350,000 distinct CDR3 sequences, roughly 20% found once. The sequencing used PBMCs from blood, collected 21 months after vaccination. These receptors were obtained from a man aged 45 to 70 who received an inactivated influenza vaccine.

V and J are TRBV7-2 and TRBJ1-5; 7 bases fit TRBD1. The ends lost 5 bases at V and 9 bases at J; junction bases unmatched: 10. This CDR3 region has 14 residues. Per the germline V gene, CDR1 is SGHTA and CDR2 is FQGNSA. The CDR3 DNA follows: TGTGCCAGCAGCCCTGGGACAGCAGCTGCGCCCCAGCATTTT. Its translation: CASSPGTAAAPQHF.

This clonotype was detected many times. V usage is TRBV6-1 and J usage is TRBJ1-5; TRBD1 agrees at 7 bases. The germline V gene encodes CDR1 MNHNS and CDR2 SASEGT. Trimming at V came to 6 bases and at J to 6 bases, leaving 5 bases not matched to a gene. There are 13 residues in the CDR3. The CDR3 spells CASRTTGAQPQHF. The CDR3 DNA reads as TGTGCCAGCAGAACAACAGGGGCTCAGCCCCAGCATTTT.

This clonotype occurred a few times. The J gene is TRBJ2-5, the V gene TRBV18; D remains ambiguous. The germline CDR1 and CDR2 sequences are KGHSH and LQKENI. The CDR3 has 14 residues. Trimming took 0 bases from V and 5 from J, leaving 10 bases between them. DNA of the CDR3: TGTGCCAGCTCACCACCGCCGGGTGGCGAGACCCAGTACTTC. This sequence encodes CASSPPPGGETQYF.

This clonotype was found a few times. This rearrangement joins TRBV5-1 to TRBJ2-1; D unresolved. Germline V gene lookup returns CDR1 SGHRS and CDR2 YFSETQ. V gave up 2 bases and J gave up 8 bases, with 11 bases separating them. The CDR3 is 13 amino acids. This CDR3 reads CASSLIRFYEQFF. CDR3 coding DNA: TGCGCCAGCAGCTTAATTAGGTTCTATGAGCAGTTCTTC.

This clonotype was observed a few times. CDR3 protein: CASSLKGISGVSPLHF. DNA of the CDR3: TGTGCCAGCAGCTTAAAAGGAATCAGTGGGGTTTCACCCCTCCACTTT. The chain links TRBV7-2 to TRBJ1-6; D not certain. The length of the CDR3 is 16 residues. V dropped 2 bases and J dropped 9 bases, with 17 bases sitting between them. The V gene's germline CDR1 is SGHTA and CDR2 FQGNSA.

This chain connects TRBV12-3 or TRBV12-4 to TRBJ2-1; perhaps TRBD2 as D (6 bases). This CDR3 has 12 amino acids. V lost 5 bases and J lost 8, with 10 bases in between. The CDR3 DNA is TGTGCCAGCAGTCAGCTAGCGTATGAGCAGTTCTTC. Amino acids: CASSQLAYEQFF.